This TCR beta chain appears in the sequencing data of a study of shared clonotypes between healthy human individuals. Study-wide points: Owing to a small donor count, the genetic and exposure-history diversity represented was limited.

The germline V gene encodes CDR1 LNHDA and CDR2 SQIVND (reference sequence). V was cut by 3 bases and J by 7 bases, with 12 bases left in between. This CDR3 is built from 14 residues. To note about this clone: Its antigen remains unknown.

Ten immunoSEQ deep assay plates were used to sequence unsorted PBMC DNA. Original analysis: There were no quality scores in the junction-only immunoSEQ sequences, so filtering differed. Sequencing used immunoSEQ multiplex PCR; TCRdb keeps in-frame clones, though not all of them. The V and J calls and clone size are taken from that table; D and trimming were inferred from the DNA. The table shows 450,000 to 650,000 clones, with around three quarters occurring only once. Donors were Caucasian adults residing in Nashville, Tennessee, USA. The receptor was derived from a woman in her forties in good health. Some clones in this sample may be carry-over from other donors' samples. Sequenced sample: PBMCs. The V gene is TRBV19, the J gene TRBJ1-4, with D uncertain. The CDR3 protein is CASSIRGMGEKLFF. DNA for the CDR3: TGTGCCAGTAGTATCCGGGGTATGGGTGAAAAACTGTTTTTT.